The clone carrying this T cell receptor beta chain appeared many times. What it binds is unknown. The data belong to a study of prognosis after radiotherapy for stage I lung cancer. As for the study in general: Patients with newly diagnosed primary stage I lung tumors numbered over 13, with 4 or 5 others having oligometastatic NSCLC after surgical resection of the primary tumor. Study conclusions and caveats: Unique TCR clones declined after stereotactic body radiation therapy, from a median roughly 9,300 to 7,200.

Starting from genomic DNA, TCR beta CDR3 was amplified through two-round multiplex PCR. It was primers specific to each TRBV and TRBJ gene that first-round PCR used. TCRdb reprocessed the multiplex PCR reads via MiXCR and lists one record per CDR3 protein. The data contain about 25,000 distinct CDR3 sequences, approximately 39% of them singletons. The source is a donor aged 50 or older with non-small cell lung cancer. The starting material was PBMCs, obtained before or after stereotactic body radiation therapy (not recorded which).

CDR3 region: CSATEWGHLGGETQYF. Here the CDR3 DNA reads TGCAGTGCTACCGAGTGGGGTCACTTGGGGGGAGAGACCCAGTACTTC. This rearrangement joins TRBV20-1 to TRBJ2-5; tentative D call: TRBD2 (6 bases). V shed 4 bases and J shed 4 bases, with 22 bases lying between them. CDR1 is DFQATT and CDR2 is SNEGSKA in the germline V gene (reference sequence). The CDR3 spans 16 residues.